These 27 T cell receptor beta chains were sequenced from one sample in a study of blood T cell repertoires in COVID-19. The method was immunoSEQ multiplex PCR; TCRdb's version includes in-frame clones alone and lacks a portion of them. The sample contains just under 60,000 clones, more than 75% of which appear only once. The specimen sequenced was peripheral blood. These receptor sequences come from a man older than 75 with acute or convalescent COVID-19.

The rearrangement uses TRBV2 and TRBJ1-2; no clear D gene. Per the germline V gene, CDR1 is SNHLY and CDR2 is FYNNEI. The germline V and J ends were trimmed by 7 bases and 7 bases, with 16 bases remaining between them. The CDR3 contains 13 residues. CDR3 nucleotide sequence: TGTGCCAGCACCTGGGATAGCGTCCTTGGCTACACCTTC. Amino acids: CASTWDSVLGYTF.

The chain uses TRBV6-1 and TRBJ2-1, with D perhaps TRBD1 (6 bases). CDR1 is MNHNS, CDR2 SASEGT, per germline. V shed 3 bases and J shed 3 bases, with 15 bases lying between them. The CDR3 sequence is 16 residues long. CDR3 residues: CASSESGQGGYNEQFF. The CDR3 bases are TGTGCCAGCAGTGAGTCGGGACAAGGGGGCTACAATGAGCAGTTCTTC.

The chain is built from TRBV6-1 and TRBJ1-2, with TRBD1 as a possible D gene (5 bases). Germline loops: CDR1 MNHNS, CDR2 SASEGT. Trimming shortened V by 1 base and J by 5 bases, and 17 bases separated the two germline ends. The CDR3 sequence is 16 residues long. CDR3 sequence reads: CASSEDTTVASYGYTF. As DNA, the CDR3 is TGTGCCAGCAGTGAAGATACGACAGTCGCCTCTTATGGCTACACCTTC.

This chain uses TRBV11-3 with TRBJ2-7, with TRBD2 matching 7 bases. Per germline, CDR1 SGHNT and CDR2 YENEEA. V was pared by 3 bases and J by 1 base, with 6 bases of the junction left unmatched. There are 15 residues in the CDR3. This chain's CDR3 is CASSFQGGSSYEQYF. For the CDR3, the DNA is TGTGCCAGCAGCTTTCAGGGAGGGTCGTCCTACGAGCAGTACTTC.

The V call is TRBV5-1, the J call TRBJ1-2; a weak D match, TRBD1 (5 bases). Per the germline V gene, CDR1 is SGHRS and CDR2 is YFSETQ. Trimming removed 2 bases at V and 4 bases at J, with 15 bases between. This CDR3 spans 15 amino acids. CDR3 loop: CASSFTGREGYGYTF. The DNA for the CDR3 is TGCGCCAGCAGCTTCACCGGCAGGGAGGGCTATGGCTACACCTTC.

This rearrangement joins TRBV3-1 (or the pseudogene TRBV3-2) to TRBJ2-3; D may be TRBD2 (5 bases). The germline V and J ends were trimmed by 4 bases and 5 bases, with 16 bases remaining between them. Germline CDR1 reads LGHDT; CDR2 reads YNNKEL (reference sequence). The CDR3 consists of 15 residues. The CDR3 sequence: CASSRLSGGGDTQYF. CDR3 coding DNA: TGTGCCAGCAGCCGGCTGAGCGGAGGAGGAGATACGCAGTATTTT.

This chain uses TRBV2 with TRBJ2-7; 7 bases match TRBD2. The ends lost 7 bases at V and 0 bases at J; junction bases unmatched: 6. The CDR3 runs 14 residues. Germline V gene data show CDR1 as SNHLY and CDR2 as FYNNEI. The CDR3 DNA follows: TGTGCCAGCAAGTCACTAGCGAGCTCCTACGAGCAGTACTTC. Protein: CASKSLASSYEQYF. The full variable domain, with the rest looked up from reference TRBV2 and TRBJ2-7, is EPEVTQTPSHQVTQMGQEVILRCVPISNHLYFYWYRQILGQKVEFLVSFYNNEISEKSEIFDDQFSVERPDGSNFTLKIRSTKLEDSAMYFCASKSLASSYEQYFGPGTRLTVT.

J is TRBJ2-7 and V is TRBV5-1, with 7 positions matching TRBD1. J gave up 7 bases and V 4 bases, and 14 bases lay outside the gene matches. The germline gives CDR1 SGHRS, CDR2 YFSETQ. The CDR3 is 15 amino acids. CDR3 sequence: CASSPNYRGLEEQYF. CDR3 bases: TGCGCCAGCAGCCCCAATTACAGGGGATTGGAGGAGCAGTACTTC.

The V gene is TRBV4-2, the J gene TRBJ2-3; D is unresolved. The CDR3 sequence is 16 residues long. V dropped 1 base and J dropped 1 base, with 12 bases sitting between them. CDR1 and CDR2 (germline): LGHNA, YNFKEQ. The CDR3 here is CASSQVDLSGTDTQYF. CDR3 sequence (DNA): TGTGCCAGCAGCCAAGTTGATTTGAGTGGCACAGATACGCAGTATTTT.

The V call is TRBV7-2, the J call TRBJ1-2; D might be TRBD1 (5 bases). The V gene lost 2 bases and the J gene lost 6 bases, with 13 bases spanning the gap. Per germline, CDR1 SGHTA and CDR2 FQGNSA. The CDR3 is 14 amino acids. CDR3 DNA: TGTGCCAGCAGCTTATATGGCGGGGCAGATGGCTACACCTTC. Translated: CASSLYGGADGYTF.

This clone was picked up many times. The rearrangement uses TRBV5-4 and TRBJ1-6; 11 positions match TRBD1. In germline, CDR1 is SGHNT, CDR2 YYREEE (reference sequence). Unmatched junction bases numbered 3, after V lost 4 bases and J lost 9 bases. This CDR3 is built from 14 residues. The CDR3 DNA reads TGTGCCAGCAGCACGGACAGGGGGCGTTCACCCCTCCACTTT. This codes for CASSTDRGRSPLHF.

This clone was detected a few times. V usage is TRBV11-2 and J usage is TRBJ2-7, with 8 bases aligning to TRBD1. This CDR3 has 15 amino acids. Germline V CDR1 and CDR2: SGHAT, FQNNGV. Trimming took 2 bases from V and 5 from J; bases not matched to a gene: 8. CDR3 nucleotide sequence: TGTGCCAGCAGCTTAAACGGACAGGGCTACCACGAGCAGTACTTC. Protein sequence: CASSLNGQGYHEQYF.

This clone occurred once. V usage is TRBV19 and J usage is TRBJ2-1, with 12 bases identical to TRBD2. From germline, CDR1 is LNHDA and CDR2 SQIVND (reference sequence). V dropped 1 base and J dropped 4; count of bases not matched to a gene: 2. CDR3 length: 16 residues. The CDR3 protein is CASSIALAGGYNEQFF. CDR3 coding DNA: TGTGCCAGTAGTATAGCACTAGCGGGGGGTTACAATGAGCAGTTCTTC.

The rearrangement joins TRBV5-1 to TRBJ2-1, with 11 bases that match TRBD2. Germline-derived CDR1 and CDR2 are SGHRS and YFSETQ. This CDR3 contains 15 residues. The V gene end was trimmed by 4 bases and the J gene end by 7 bases; junction bases not matched to a gene: 7. CDR3 in amino acids: CASSGTSGGWNEQFF. The CDR3 region has the DNA TGCGCCAGCAGCGGCACTAGCGGGGGATGGAATGAGCAGTTCTTC.

The chain links TRBV7-6 to TRBJ2-5; 13 bases map to TRBD2. The CDR3 consists of 16 residues. Germline V gene data show CDR1 as SGHVS and CDR2 as FNYEAQ. V trimming: 5 bases; J trimming: 4 bases; junction bases outside the gene matches: 7. Here the CDR3 DNA reads TGTGCCAGCAGCCAGGAGACTAGCGGGGGGCGAGAGACCCAGTACTTC. Residues: CASSQETSGGRETQYF.

The chain employs TRBV19 and TRBJ1-5, with D possibly matching TRBD1 (6 bases). The CDR3 covers 19 residues. Germline V gives CDR1 LNHDA, CDR2 SQIVND (reference sequence). V gave up 1 base and J gave up 0 bases, with 19 bases separating them. The CDR3 reads CASSIAIMGAANSNQPQHF. The CDR3 DNA reads TGTGCCAGTAGTATAGCTATTATGGGGGCCGCTAATAGCAATCAGCCCCAGCATTTT.

V and J are TRBV3-1 (or the pseudogene TRBV3-2) and TRBJ2-2; a weak D match, TRBD2 (6 bases). V gave up 1 base and J gave up 5 bases, with 14 bases separating them. Per the germline V gene, CDR1 is LGHDT and CDR2 is YNNKEL (reference sequence). CDR3 length: 16 residues. CDR3 nucleotide sequence: TGTGCCAGCAGCCAAGGCGATAGCGGAAAGACCGGGGAGCTGTTTTTT. As protein: CASSQGDSGKTGELFF.

This sequence joins TRBV18 and TRBJ1-1; D call uncertain. The CDR3 covers 15 residues. Germline lookup yields CDR1 KGHSH and CDR2 LQKENI. V was pared by 3 bases and J by 6 bases, with 17 bases between. CDR3 residues: CASSPNLGGLAEAFF. In DNA, the CDR3 is TGTGCCAGCTCACCCAACTTAGGAGGGCTCGCTGAAGCTTTCTTT. Full variable domain (missing parts from reference TRBV18 and TRBJ1-1): NAGVMQNPRHLVRRRGQEARLRCSPMKGHSHVYWYRQLPEEGLKFMVYLQKENIIDESGMPKERFSAEFPKEGPSILRIQQVVRGDSAAYFCASSPNLGGLAEAFFGQGTRLTVV.

Only a few counts were recorded for this clone. The rearrangement uses TRBV12-3 or TRBV12-4 and TRBJ2-5; D is perhaps TRBD2 (6 bases). The CDR3 totals 13 residues. Trimming cost V 7 bases and J 6 bases, with 15 bases left between them. DNA of the CDR3: TGTGCCAGCACCCCCGAGGAGGGGAAGACCCAGTACTTC. This translates into CASTPEEGKTQYF.

V gene TRBV6-6 combines with J gene TRBJ1-5; a weak D match, TRBD1 (6 bases). Trimming left V 7 bases short and J 4 bases short, with 11 bases between. Germline V gene lookup returns CDR1 MNHNY and CDR2 SVGAGI (reference sequence). This CDR3 comprises 13 residues. The CDR3 loop is CASTLTGNQPQHF. DNA of the CDR3: TGTGCCAGCACTCTTACAGGGAATCAGCCCCAGCATTTT.

Written as DNA, the CDR3 is TGTGCCAGCTCGTATGAGGGAAACATTCAGTACTTC. Translated: CASSYEGNIQYF. The genes are TRBV28 and TRBJ2-4, with D tentatively TRBD2 (5 bases). V was shortened by 8 bases and J by 6 bases, with 11 bases between the two germline ends. The CDR3 runs to 12 residues. Germline CDR1 is MDHEN and CDR2 is SYDVKM.

The chain employs TRBV30 and TRBJ1-5, with D possibly matching TRBD1 (5 bases). CDR3 length: 13 residues. V was cut by 5 bases and J by 5 bases, with 13 bases left in between. Germline V gives CDR1 GTSNPN, CDR2 SVGIG (reference sequence). The chain's CDR3 is CAWAPGGDQPQHF. The CDR3 nucleotides read TGTGCCTGGGCACCGGGGGGGGATCAGCCCCAGCATTTT.

The chain combines TRBV3-1 (or the pseudogene TRBV3-2) with TRBJ2-3; TRBD1 is a possible D gene (7 bases). With 0 bases removed from V and 5 bases from J, the gap between germline ends came to 12 bases. This CDR3 has 15 residues. CDR1 LGHDT and CDR2 YNNKEL come from the germline V gene (reference sequence). CDR3 coding DNA: TGTGCCAGCAGCCAAGAGCAGGGGGGAAGAGATACGCAGTATTTT. It specifies CASSQEQGGRDTQYF.

This clone was recorded a few times. The CDR3 coding sequence is TGCAGCGTGAGGGCATACTATGGCTACACCTTC. Its protein is CSVRAYYGYTF. The chain couples TRBV29-1 to TRBJ1-2, with D unclear. Germline CDR1 and CDR2: SQVTM and ANQGSEA. Trimming cost V 6 bases and J 3 bases, with 8 bases left between them. The CDR3 length is 11 residues.

This chain uses TRBV5-5 with TRBJ2-2; the match to TRBD1 covers 9 bases. The CDR3 totals 16 residues. Trimming removed 0 bases from V and 8 bases from J; junction bases left unmatched: 8. Germline V gene data show CDR1 as SGHKS and CDR2 as YYEKEE (reference sequence). The CDR3 spells CASSLGPGQGGGELFF. CDR3 DNA sequence: TGTGCCAGCAGCTTGGGACCGGGACAGGGAGGTGGGGAGCTGTTTTTT. The full variable domain, rest sourced from reference TRBV5-5 and TRBJ2-2, is DAGVTQSPTHLIKTRGQQVTLRCSPISGHKSVSWYQQVLGQGPQFIFQYYEKEERGRGNFPDRFSARQFPNYSSELNVNALLLGDSALYLCASSLGPGQGGGELFFGEGSRLTVL.

This clone was counted between two and nine times. The rearrangement uses TRBV24-1 and TRBJ1-2; 8 bases line up with TRBD1. The CDR3 spans 14 residues. The germline V gene has CDR1 KGHDR and CDR2 SFDVKD. V lost 4 bases to trimming and J lost 8 bases; unmatched junction nucleotides: 8. Here the CDR3 DNA reads TGTGCCACCAGTGACCCGGACAGGGAGGCGGGCTACACCTTC. Encoded protein: CATSDPDREAGYTF.

This chain joins TRBV6-6 and TRBJ2-1, with TRBD2 matching 7 bases. Per germline, CDR1 MNHNY and CDR2 SVGAGI (reference sequence). The trim removed 6 bases at V and 7 bases at J, leaving 12 bases unmatched. The CDR3 length is 15 residues. CDR3 sequence (DNA): TGTGCCAGCAGCAGAAGCGGGGATTCTTGGAATGAGCAGTTCTTC. Amino acid sequence: CASSRSGDSWNEQFF.